This TCR beta chain appears in the sequencing data of a study of cytomegalovirus exposure and HLA in healthy donors. Turning to this clone: Its matching antigen is unknown.

Broader study findings: The study labeled more than 150 TCR beta chains cytomegalovirus-associated. In an earlier analysis, about 87% or about 30%: the productive usage of most TCR beta V segments. The only immune exposure information that was available was CMV serostatus. Researchers reported that a few CMV-associated chains were confirmed in vitro as CMV antigen-specific.

Germline CDR1 reads MDHEN; CDR2 reads SYDVKM. Trimming left V 5 bases short and J 8 bases short, with 10 bases between. CDR3 length: 13 residues. This PCR relied on a set of 60 Vbeta primers and 13 Jbeta primers. Measured with immunoSEQ multiplex PCR; TCRdb has only the in-frame clones, and not every one. The table includes approximately 120,000 clones, 74% detected once. The TCR originated in a woman aged 50 to 65 in good health and CMV-seropositive. The genes are TRBV28 and TRBJ2-6; D may be TRBD2 (5 bases). The sequencing input was PBMCs. CDR3 region: CASSPPGTNVLTF. CDR3 sequence (DNA): TGTGCCAGCAGTCCCCCCGGGACCAACGTCCTGACTTTC.